Below are 8 T cell receptor beta chains sequenced from a single sample in a study of shared clonotypes between healthy human individuals. This table comes from immunoSEQ multiplex PCR, and its TCRdb copy is limited to in-frame clones, with some not included. Seen here are 550,000 to 700,000 clones, around three quarters observed once, and the top ten hold more than 1.5%. The sequencing sample was made of memory CD4+ T cells sorted from blood. Specified subset: CD45RA-negative fraction. All receptors come from a woman in her 30s in good health.

As DNA, the CDR3 is TGCAGCGTTGAGACCAGGGGCGAGACCCAGTACTTC. Amino acids: CSVETRGETQYF. The chain combines TRBV29-1 with TRBJ2-5; the D gene is possibly TRBD1 (6 bases). In germline, CDR1 is SQVTM, CDR2 ANQGSEA. The CDR3 consists of 12 residues. V lost 3 bases, J lost 5 bases, and 10 bases lay in between.

V and J are TRBV5-1 and TRBJ2-7; 8 bases agree with TRBD1. V shed 5 bases, J shed 3 bases, and the junction held 10 bases outside the gene matches. Germline V CDR1 and CDR2: SGHRS, YFSETQ. This CDR3 is built from 15 residues. This CDR3 is CASRAPGQGYYEQYF. The DNA for the CDR3 is TGCGCCAGCAGGGCCCCCGGACAGGGTTACTACGAGCAGTACTTC.

DNA for the CDR3: TGCGCCAGCAGCCAAGATTTGCAGGGGGCAGGAACTAATGAAAAACTGTTTTTT. It codes for CASSQDLQGAGTNEKLFF. This chain uses TRBV4-1 with TRBJ1-4, with 8 bases that match TRBD1. The length of the CDR3 is 18 residues. In germline, CDR1 is MGHRA, CDR2 YSYEKL. Germline trimming cut 0 bases from V and 1 base from J; bases unmatched to any gene: 7.

The chain combines TRBV19 with TRBJ2-5; 10 nucleotides match TRBD2. The CDR3 extends over 13 amino acids. The V and J ends lost 6 bases and 4 bases, in that order; junction bases with no gene match: 2. Germline CDR1 LNHDA, CDR2 SQIVND (reference sequence). The CDR3 region is CASSQREGETQYF. CDR3 in DNA: TGTGCCAGTAGCCAGCGGGAGGGAGAGACCCAGTACTTC.

This clone appeared a few times. V gene TRBV19 combines with J gene TRBJ2-2; possible D gene TRBD1, 5 bases. The CDR3 is made up of 14 amino acids. Germline assignment: CDR1 LNHDA and CDR2 SQIVND (reference sequence). Deletions cut 5 bases from V and 6 bases from J, with 13 bases between. The CDR3 sequence: CASSGQGTPGELFF. The CDR3 bases are TGTGCCAGTAGTGGCCAGGGAACCCCCGGGGAGCTGTTTTTT.

The V gene is TRBV18, the J gene TRBJ1-4; D not certain. This CDR3 has 15 residues. CDR1 and CDR2 (germline): KGHSH, LQKENI. V was shortened by 6 bases and J by 5 bases, with 16 bases between the two germline ends. Here the CDR3 reads CASSADDAGNEKLFF. The CDR3 nucleotides read TGTGCCAGCTCCGCTGACGACGCTGGAAATGAAAAACTGTTTTTT.

The chain recombines TRBV28 with TRBJ2-6, with D possibly TRBD1 on 6 matching bases. Germline loops: CDR1 MDHEN, CDR2 SYDVKM. CDR3 length: 15 amino acids. The V and J ends lost 2 bases and 4 bases respectively, with 9 bases between them. CDR3 in DNA: TGTGCCAGCAGTTTACCAGGGGCAGGGGCCAACGTCCTGACTTTC. Translation: CASSLPGAGANVLTF.

Here the CDR3 reads CASSLRVNTIYF. In DNA form, the CDR3 reads TGTGCCAGCAGCTTGCGGGTGAACACCATATATTTT. The chain is built from TRBV5-8 and TRBJ1-3; D gene unclear. CDR1 is SGHTS, CDR2 YDEGEE, per germline. CDR3 length: 12 residues. With 1 base removed from V and 7 bases from J, the gap between germline ends came to 6 bases.